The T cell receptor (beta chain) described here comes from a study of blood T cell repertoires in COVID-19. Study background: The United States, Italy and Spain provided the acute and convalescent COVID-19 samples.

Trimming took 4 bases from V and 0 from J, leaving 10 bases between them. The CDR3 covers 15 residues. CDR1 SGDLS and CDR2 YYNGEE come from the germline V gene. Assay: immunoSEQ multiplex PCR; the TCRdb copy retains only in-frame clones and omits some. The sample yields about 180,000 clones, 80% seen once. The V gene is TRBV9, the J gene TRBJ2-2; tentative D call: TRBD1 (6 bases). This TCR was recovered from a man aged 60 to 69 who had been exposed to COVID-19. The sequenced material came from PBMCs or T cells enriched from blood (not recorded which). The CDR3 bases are TGTGCCAGCAGCCCGACAGGAACGAACACCGGGGAGCTGTTTTTT. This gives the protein CASSPTGTNTGELFF.